These T cell receptor beta chains were read from a single sample in a study of T cell changes during pregnancy in multiple sclerosis. The protocol was immunoSEQ multiplex PCR, while the TCRdb copy is restricted to in-frame clones and leaves out a portion. The repertoire holds some 70,000 clones, with around 90% as singletons. The specimen was peripheral blood, collected after pregnancy. Receptors were obtained from a female donor in good health, enrolled as a control in a pregnancy study. The CDR3 runs from the conserved cysteine through the conserved F or W. The D gene is left open where the match is weak. Rows give clone size only sometimes, using once, few, many, or a class for an expanded clone.

clone_size	d_call	v_call	j_call	cdr3_aa	cdr3_nt
.	TRBD2	TRBV18	TRBJ2-5	CASSPLAGEETQYF	TGTGCCAGCTCACCTCTAGCGGGAGAAGAGACCCAGTACTTC
.	.	TRBV5-6	TRBJ2-4	CASSLGRPKNIQYF	TGTGCCAGCAGCTTGGGGCGGCCCAAAAACATTCAGTACTTC
few	.	TRBV6-5	TRBJ1-2	CASSYSEGHGYTF	TGTGCCAGCAGTTACTCGGAGGGCCATGGCTACACCTTC
.	.	TRBV21-1	TRBJ2-7	CASSKRPRPNHLRWQYF	TGTGCCAGCAGCAAGAGGCCAAGACCCAACCACTTACGATGGCAGTACTTC
.	.	TRBV7-8	TRBJ2-3	CASSLSTDTQYF	TGTGCCAGCAGCCTGAGCACAGATACGCAGTATTTT
once	.	TRBV5-6	TRBJ2-1	CASSSGGGREQFF	TGTGCCAGCAGCTCCGGCGGGGGCCGGGAGCAGTTCTTC
.	.	TRBV7-6	TRBJ2-1	CASSRQTRAPYNEQFF	TGTGCCAGCAGCCGCCAAACTCGAGCTCCCTACAATGAGCAGTTCTTC
.	.	TRBV5-1	TRBJ2-7	CASSEGWENYEQYF	TGCGCCAGCAGCGAGGGTTGGGAAAACTACGAGCAGTACTTC
once	TRBD1	TRBV7-9	TRBJ1-1	CASSFESGQMNTEAFF	TGTGCCAGCAGCTTTGAGTCGGGACAGATGAACACTGAAGCTTTCTTT
.	.	TRBV6-6	TRBJ2-5	CASSYGPIKTQETQYF	TGTGCCAGCAGTTACGGGCCAATAAAAACCCAAGAGACCCAGTACTTC
.	.	TRBV4-3	TRBJ2-2	CASRRDSLTGELFF	TGCGCCAGCAGGCGGGACAGTCTCACCGGGGAGCTGTTTTTT
.	TRBD2	TRBV10-3	TRBJ2-1	CAISDGASGLSRYNEQFF	TGTGCCATCAGTGATGGGGCTAGCGGGCTTTCCAGATACAATGAGCAGTTCTTC
.	TRBD2	TRBV5-1	TRBJ2-5	CASSFASGGPALGTQYF	TGCGCCAGCAGCTTTGCTAGCGGGGGCCCCGCACTAGGGACCCAGTACTTC
.	.	TRBV5-1	TRBJ1-5	CASSELGGNQPQHF	TGCGCCAGCAGCGAACTCGGCGGTAATCAGCCCCAGCATTTT
.	.	TRBV7-9	TRBJ2-5	CASSSGETQYF	TGTGCCAGCAGCTCCGGAGAGACCCAGTACTTC
.	.	TRBV19	TRBJ2-7	CASRYRDSFYEQYF	TGTGCCAGTAGGTACCGGGACTCCTTCTACGAGCAGTACTTC
.	TRBD1	TRBV5-1	TRBJ1-1	CASSSDRGNTEAFF	TGCGCCAGCAGCTCGGACAGGGGAAACACTGAAGCTTTCTTT
.	.	TRBV7-6	TRBJ1-2	CASSSNFGRGLDYGYTF	TGTGCCAGCAGCTCAAATTTTGGCAGGGGCTTGGACTATGGCTACACCTTC
once	TRBD1	TRBV14	TRBJ2-7	CASSQDLTGGYEQYF	TGTGCCAGCAGCCAAGATCTTACAGGGGGCTACGAGCAGTACTTC
.	TRBD1	TRBV28	TRBJ2-1	CASSYRDRGLGSYNEQFF	TGTGCCAGCAGTTATAGGGACAGGGGGCTCGGGTCCTACAATGAGCAGTTCTTC
once	.	TRBV7-6	TRBJ2-3	CASSLAGVDTQYF	TGTGCCAGCAGCTTAGCAGGGGTAGATACGCAGTATTTT
.	TRBD1	TRBV28	TRBJ2-3	CASSSPSQGADTQYF	TGTGCCAGCAGTTCCCCAAGTCAGGGGGCAGATACGCAGTATTTT
.	.	TRBV28	TRBJ2-3	CASSYVSRGALTDTQYF	TGTGCCAGCAGTTACGTCTCACGGGGGGCACTAACAGATACGCAGTATTTT
.	TRBD1	TRBV29-1	TRBJ1-1	CTAAGGEGRTEAFF	TGCACCGCCGCAGGGGGCGAGGGCCGTACTGAAGCTTTCTTT
.	TRBD1	TRBV6-1	TRBJ1-5	CASRTGVSNQPQHF	TGTGCCAGCAGGACAGGGGTCAGCAATCAGCCCCAGCATTTT
.	TRBD2	TRBV4-2	TRBJ2-2	CASSQDSTSGSVTGELFF	TGTGCCAGCAGCCAAGATTCAACTAGCGGGAGTGTCACCGGGGAGCTGTTTTTT
once	.	TRBV5-1	TRBJ1-2	CASRTSQDNYGYTF	TGCGCCAGCAGAACGAGTCAGGATAACTATGGCTACACCTTC
.	.	TRBV2	TRBJ1-3	CASSASSGNTIYF	TGTGCCAGCAGTGCGAGCTCTGGAAACACCATATATTTT
.	.	TRBV6-1	TRBJ1-4	CASSGVGRVVEKLFF	TGTGCCAGCAGTGGGGTGGGGAGGGTAGTTGAAAAACTGTTTTTT
.	.	TRBV27	TRBJ1-2	CASSLSQQGQNYGYTF	TGTGCCAGCAGTTTATCCCAACAGGGCCAGAACTATGGCTACACCTTC
.	.	TRBV7-8	TRBJ1-2	CASSLAPGANYGYTF	TGTGCCAGCAGCTTAGCGCCTGGAGCTAACTATGGCTACACCTTC
.	.	TRBV15	TRBJ2-7	CATSEGAWREELIEQYF	TGTGCCACCAGCGAGGGGGCCTGGCGGGAGGAGTTGATCGAGCAGTACTTC
.	TRBD1	TRBV5-5	TRBJ1-4	CASSTTGGYSEKLFF	TGTGCCAGCAGCACCACAGGGGGCTATTCCGAAAAACTGTTTTTT
.	.	TRBV18	TRBJ1-4	CASSRLGGMENEKLFF	TGTGCCAGCTCACGTCTCGGGGGGATGGAAAATGAAAAACTGTTTTTT
.	TRBD1	TRBV7-8	TRBJ2-3	CASSLARAGGTDTQYF	TGTGCCAGCAGCTTAGCGCGGGCAGGGGGAACAGATACGCAGTATTTT
.	.	TRBV28	TRBJ2-7	CATLSGTLYEQYF	TGTGCCACCCTTTCCGGGACACTCTACGAGCAGTACTTC
.	TRBD1	TRBV28	TRBJ1-4	CASSLYTGGRTNEKLFF	TGTGCCAGCAGTTTATACACAGGGGGCCGAACTAATGAAAAACTGTTTTTT
.	TRBD2	TRBV4-1	TRBJ2-7	CASSQATLAGSSYEQYF	TGCGCCAGCAGCCAAGCGACACTAGCGGGGAGCTCCTACGAGCAGTACTTC
.	TRBD1	TRBV27	TRBJ2-7	CASSLSDRGYEQYF	TGTGCCAGCAGTTTATCCGACAGGGGTTACGAGCAGTACTTC
.	.	TRBV13	TRBJ2-3	CASSLVRGEGTDTQYF	TGTGCCAGCAGCTTAGTTAGGGGCGAAGGCACAGATACGCAGTATTTT
.	TRBD1	TRBV18	TRBJ1-6	CASSPGQGNSPLHF	TGTGCCAGCTCCCCGGGACAGGGGAATTCACCCCTCCACTTT
.	.	TRBV14	TRBJ1-1	CASSQAGAYTEAFF	TGTGCCAGCAGCCAAGCAGGGGCTTACACTGAAGCTTTCTTT
.	TRBD1	TRBV5-1	TRBJ1-1	CASSPARGRGTEAFF	TGCGCCAGCAGCCCGGCCAGGGGGCGCGGCACTGAAGCTTTCTTT
.	TRBD2	TRBV7-6	TRBJ2-5	CASSLAGDGGAQYF	TGTGCCAGCAGCTTAGCGGGGGACGGGGGGGCCCAGTACTTC
.	TRBD1	TRBV19	TRBJ1-1	CASRPLGTGPMNTEAFF	TGTGCCAGTAGGCCCCTCGGGACAGGGCCTATGAACACTGAAGCTTTCTTT
.	TRBD1	TRBV6-1	TRBJ1-3	CASSERKGARGNTIYF	TGTGCCAGCAGTGAACGGAAGGGGGCGCGCGGAAACACCATATATTTT
.	.	TRBV21-1	TRBJ2-7	CASTRGLAGAYEQYF	TGTGCCAGCACCCGAGGACTAGCGGGAGCCTACGAGCAGTACTTC
.	.	TRBV5-1	TRBJ2-7	CASSAGRTRAYEQYF	TGCGCCAGCAGCGCGGGACGGACCCGAGCCTACGAGCAGTACTTC
.	TRBD1	TRBV19	TRBJ2-3	CASSIGTGQGWPDTQYF	TGTGCCAGTAGTATAGGGACCGGACAGGGGTGGCCAGATACGCAGTATTTT